Listed below are T cell receptor beta chains from one sample, sequenced in a study of beta chain features in type 1 diabetes. The table came from immunoSEQ multiplex PCR; TCRdb's copy has only in-frame clones and leaves some out. The sample records around 260,000 clones, 20% to 25% being singletons. Sequencing input: naive CD4+ T cells from blood. The origin of the receptors is a woman under 40 with type 1 diabetes. Each CDR3 is given with its conserved first and last residue. The D gene is left open where the match is weak. Clone size is given for some rows only: seen once, a few or many times, or a class if the clone is expanded.

abundance	v_gene	d_gene	j_gene	CDR3nt	CDR3aa
.	TRBV10-3	TRBD1	TRBJ2-3	TGTGCCATTAGACAGGGTGCTAGCACAGATACGCAGTATTTT	CAIRQGASTDTQYF
.	TRBV7-2	.	TRBJ1-5	TGTGCCAGCAGCTTAATGAGGGATAGCAATCAGCCCCAGCATTTT	CASSLMRDSNQPQHF
.	TRBV20-1	.	TRBJ1-2	TGCAGTGCTAGAACTGGTTATGGCTACACCTTC	CSARTGYGYTF
.	TRBV5-1	TRBD1	TRBJ2-5	TGCGCCAGCAGCCCGGGACAGGAGGAAGAGACCCAGTACTTC	CASSPGQEEETQYF
.	TRBV19	.	TRBJ1-2	TGTGCCAGATCACAGGGAGATGGCTATGGCTACACCTTC	CARSQGDGYGYTF
few	TRBV25-1	.	TRBJ1-3	TGTGCCTCCAGGCGTGAAGGGGCAGGAAACACCATATATTTT	CASRREGAGNTIYF
.	TRBV5-1	TRBD2	TRBJ2-1	TGCGCCAGCAGCTATAGCGGGAGAGGACCCAATGAGCAGTTCTTC	CASSYSGRGPNEQFF
few	TRBV11-1	.	TRBJ2-7	TGTGCCAGCAGCCCCCGACTCTCAACCGGCGGCCAGCAGTACTTC	CASSPRLSTGGQQYF
few	TRBV6-5	.	TRBJ1-1	TGTGCCAGCAGAGTACAGGGTGGAACTGAAGCTTTCTTT	CASRVQGGTEAFF
.	TRBV28	.	TRBJ2-5	TGTGCCAGCAGTTTACCCGACAGATACCAAGAGACCCAGTACTTC	CASSLPDRYQETQYF
few	TRBV13	.	TRBJ2-6	TGTGCCACCCAAGGGAGGACGAGTAAACCTGGGGCCAACGTCCTGACTTTC	CATQGRTSKPGANVLTF
few	TRBV2	.	TRBJ2-7	TGTGCCAGCAGTGACGGACAGAAACCACTCGACGAGCAGTACTTC	CASSDGQKPLDEQYF
.	TRBV2	.	TRBJ2-3	TGTGCCAGCAACCAGGTCACAGATACGCAGTATTTT	CASNQVTDTQYF
few	TRBV23-1	TRBD1	TRBJ1-5	TGCGCCAGCAGTCAATCAGTAGGACAGGGGATATTCGGACAGCCCCAGCATTTT	CASSQSVGQGIFGQPQHF
.	TRBV7-2	.	TRBJ2-7	TGTGCCAGCCTCCGGTCAATCAGCGCGACCTACGAGCAGTACTTC	CASLRSISATYEQYF
few	TRBV15	TRBD2	TRBJ2-3	TGTGCCACGACTAGCGGCATAGTCACAGATACGCAGTATTTT	CATTSGIVTDTQYF
few	TRBV29-1	TRBD1	TRBJ2-7	TGCAGCGTTGAAGGTACAGGGGGTACGGGCGAGCAGTACTTC	CSVEGTGGTGEQYF
few	TRBV9	.	TRBJ1-5	TGTGCCAGCAGCGTACGGGGGGGTCAGCCCCAGCATTTT	CASSVRGGQPQHF
.	TRBV18	TRBD2	TRBJ2-3	TGTGCCAGCTCACCGCTAGCGGGAGGCCCGGGAGATACGCAGTATTTT	CASSPLAGGPGDTQYF
few	TRBV30	.	TRBJ2-7	TGTGCCTGGAGTCTGTTAATGGGGCAGGAGCAGTACTTC	CAWSLLMGQEQYF
.	TRBV2	TRBD2	TRBJ2-4	TGTGCCAGCAGAGCGGGACTAGCGGGGGCCAAAAACATTCAGTACTTC	CASRAGLAGAKNIQYF
.	TRBV4-2	.	TRBJ1-1	TGTGCCAGCAGCCAAGCCGAGAGGAGTAAAGCTTTCTTT	CASSQAERSKAFF
.	TRBV4-2	TRBD2	TRBJ2-5	TGTGCCAGCAGCCAAGATGGGCTAGCGGGAGGTTGGGGGGAGACCCAGTACTTC	CASSQDGLAGGWGETQYF
few	TRBV29-1	.	TRBJ1-1	TGCAGCGTCGAGACAAATATGAACACTGAAGCTTTCTTT	CSVETNMNTEAFF
few	TRBV29-1	TRBD2	TRBJ2-3	TGCAGCGTGACTAGCGTTATGGCAGATACGCAGTATTTT	CSVTSVMADTQYF
.	TRBV5-1	.	TRBJ2-7	TGCGCCAGCAGCTTGGACCTATACGAGCAGTACTTC	CASSLDLYEQYF
.	TRBV29-1	TRBD2	TRBJ2-7	TGCAGCGTCCGTTTTGGGACTAGCGGGGGCTACGAGCAGTACTTC	CSVRFGTSGGYEQYF
.	TRBV7-9	.	TRBJ1-5	TGTGCCAGCAGCGACAGGTGGGGTCAGCCCCAGCATTTT	CASSDRWGQPQHF
few	TRBV29-1	.	TRBJ1-1	TGCAGCGTTGGGGGCAGGGCGAACACTGAAGCTTTCTTT	CSVGGRANTEAFF
few	TRBV5-4	TRBD2	TRBJ2-2	TGTGCCAGCAGCTTGGGGCGGGAGGGCCGTGGGGAGCTGTTTTTT	CASSLGREGRGELFF
few	TRBV28	.	TRBJ2-7	TGTGCCAGCAGTTTAGAATTGGGGAGCTCCTACGAGCAGTACTTC	CASSLELGSSYEQYF
few	TRBV29-1	TRBD2	TRBJ2-1	TGCAGCGCCGGGAACTATGCGGGAGGAGCCAATGAGCAGTTCTTC	CSAGNYAGGANEQFF